The rows below give T cell receptor beta chains drawn from one sample of a study of blood T cell repertoires in COVID-19. TCRdb's copy holds only in-frame clones and misses some; the assay was immunoSEQ multiplex PCR. The data hold tens of thousands of clones, with around 86% observed a single time. What was sequenced was peripheral blood. The receptors stem from a human donor in a cohort sampled during active COVID-19. The donor label of this sample is uncertain. The conserved cysteine and the conserved F or W are not part of the CDR3 here. A D gene is named only where the DNA matches it firmly.

cdr3_aa: ASSQDSSGNTIY
j_call: TRBJ1-3
d_call: -
v_call: TRBV27

cdr3_aa: ATSTGGKDNQPQH
j_call: TRBJ1-5
d_call: -
v_call: TRBV15

cdr3_aa: ARSKHMIGTGGGNEQF
j_call: TRBJ2-1
d_call: TRBD1
v_call: TRBV5-3

cdr3_aa: ASSYLQAYYEQY
j_call: TRBJ2-7
d_call: -
v_call: TRBV28

cdr3_aa: ASSLGLRETQY
j_call: TRBJ2-5
d_call: -
v_call: TRBV13

cdr3_aa: AISPGQGIAGANVLT
j_call: TRBJ2-6
d_call: TRBD1
v_call: TRBV10-3

cdr3_aa: ASSPGTSGTDDNEQF
j_call: TRBJ2-1
d_call: TRBD2
v_call: TRBV3-1/TRBV3-2

cdr3_aa: ASSVGLAGLGFGGNTIY
j_call: TRBJ1-3
d_call: -
v_call: TRBV9

cdr3_aa: ASSLQPGTEAF
j_call: TRBJ1-1
d_call: -
v_call: TRBV7-2

cdr3_aa: ASSIGFSGNTIY
j_call: TRBJ1-3
d_call: -
v_call: TRBV19

cdr3_aa: ASSGGTGDQPQH
j_call: TRBJ1-5
d_call: TRBD1
v_call: TRBV5-5

cdr3_aa: ASSLAGTGEKLF
j_call: TRBJ1-4
d_call: TRBD1
v_call: TRBV5-1

cdr3_aa: ASSTGGNQPQH
j_call: TRBJ1-5
d_call: TRBD1
v_call: TRBV19

cdr3_aa: ASIAGCRVYEKLF
j_call: TRBJ1-4
d_call: -
v_call: TRBV6-5

cdr3_aa: ASSTGYEQF
j_call: TRBJ2-1
d_call: -
v_call: TRBV12-3/TRBV12-4

cdr3_aa: ASSPYKQY
j_call: TRBJ2-7
d_call: -
v_call: TRBV2

cdr3_aa: ASSTRVVETQY
j_call: TRBJ2-5
d_call: -
v_call: TRBV28

cdr3_aa: ASSSGQALQPQH
j_call: TRBJ1-5
d_call: TRBD1
v_call: TRBV13

cdr3_aa: ASRPQGGEAF
j_call: TRBJ1-1
d_call: -
v_call: TRBV6-5

cdr3_aa: ASSLDRATEAF
j_call: TRBJ1-1
d_call: -
v_call: TRBV7-8

cdr3_aa: ATAGSGNQPQH
j_call: TRBJ1-5
d_call: -
v_call: TRBV10-3

cdr3_aa: AWSAGGTNYGYT
j_call: TRBJ1-2
d_call: -
v_call: TRBV30

cdr3_aa: ASSQDQGQGYEQY
j_call: TRBJ2-7
d_call: TRBD1
v_call: TRBV4-1

cdr3_aa: AISFQGEAF
j_call: TRBJ1-1
d_call: -
v_call: TRBV10-3

cdr3_aa: ASSYQYGTGGYEQY
j_call: TRBJ2-7
d_call: TRBD1
v_call: TRBV6-2/TRBV6-3

cdr3_aa: ASSLGRRGSSTGELF
j_call: TRBJ2-2
d_call: -
v_call: TRBV7-2

cdr3_aa: ASSIGGRDQPQH
j_call: TRBJ1-5
d_call: -
v_call: TRBV19

cdr3_aa: ASSLVLAGGPYEQF
j_call: TRBJ2-1
d_call: TRBD2
v_call: TRBV11-2

cdr3_aa: ASRYSSSPEAF
j_call: TRBJ1-1
d_call: -
v_call: TRBV27

cdr3_aa: ASSPTTNTEAF
j_call: TRBJ1-1
d_call: -
v_call: TRBV18

cdr3_aa: ASSLNSGTDTQY
j_call: TRBJ2-3
d_call: -
v_call: TRBV7-3

cdr3_aa: ASSAGTGRSYT
j_call: TRBJ1-2
d_call: TRBD1
v_call: TRBV7-8

cdr3_aa: ASSRDRGDYGYT
j_call: TRBJ1-2
d_call: TRBD1
v_call: TRBV5-6

cdr3_aa: ASSVSDSMGEQY
j_call: TRBJ2-7
d_call: -
v_call: TRBV9

cdr3_aa: ASTRLRDTQY
j_call: TRBJ2-3
d_call: -
v_call: TRBV6-5

cdr3_aa: ASCRAGQGGTYT
j_call: TRBJ1-2
d_call: TRBD1
v_call: TRBV6-5

cdr3_aa: ASSYTTGAGEQY
j_call: TRBJ2-7
d_call: TRBD1
v_call: TRBV18

cdr3_aa: ASSPTHRGIKETQY
j_call: TRBJ2-5
d_call: TRBD1
v_call: TRBV5-1

cdr3_aa: ASSVDRVAEAF
j_call: TRBJ1-1
d_call: TRBD1
v_call: TRBV5-1

cdr3_aa: ASRAGQGKSQPQH
j_call: TRBJ1-5
d_call: TRBD1
v_call: TRBV6-6

cdr3_aa: ATSLGPGNTIY
j_call: TRBJ1-3
d_call: -
v_call: TRBV15

cdr3_aa: ASSLAPPGQGRSPLH
j_call: TRBJ1-6
d_call: TRBD1
v_call: TRBV5-1

cdr3_aa: ASSPGGTPLH
j_call: TRBJ1-6
d_call: -
v_call: TRBV7-9

cdr3_aa: ASSQDDRTYEQY
j_call: TRBJ2-7
d_call: -
v_call: TRBV4-1

cdr3_aa: ATSRAQGTNTGNTIY
j_call: TRBJ1-3
d_call: -
v_call: TRBV15

cdr3_aa: ASSRMTSGTSFTDTQY
j_call: TRBJ2-3
d_call: TRBD2
v_call: TRBV5-6

cdr3_aa: ASSPTGVDYGYT
j_call: TRBJ1-2
d_call: TRBD1
v_call: TRBV4-2

cdr3_aa: AISGTADGELF
j_call: TRBJ2-2
d_call: -
v_call: TRBV10-3

cdr3_aa: ASSRERQGKETQY
j_call: TRBJ2-5
d_call: TRBD1
v_call: TRBV3-1/TRBV3-2

cdr3_aa: ASSFTGNTEAF
j_call: TRBJ1-1
d_call: -
v_call: TRBV12-3/TRBV12-4

cdr3_aa: ASSVALAGGTYNEQF
j_call: TRBJ2-1
d_call: TRBD2
v_call: TRBV9

cdr3_aa: ASSTSGGIGNEQF
j_call: TRBJ2-1
d_call: TRBD2
v_call: TRBV19

cdr3_aa: ASSVASDRVGSGELF
j_call: TRBJ2-2
d_call: -
v_call: TRBV9

cdr3_aa: ASSSGTPAYEQY
j_call: TRBJ2-7
d_call: -
v_call: TRBV6-6

cdr3_aa: ASSIGGFGGAYEQY
j_call: TRBJ2-7
d_call: -
v_call: TRBV19